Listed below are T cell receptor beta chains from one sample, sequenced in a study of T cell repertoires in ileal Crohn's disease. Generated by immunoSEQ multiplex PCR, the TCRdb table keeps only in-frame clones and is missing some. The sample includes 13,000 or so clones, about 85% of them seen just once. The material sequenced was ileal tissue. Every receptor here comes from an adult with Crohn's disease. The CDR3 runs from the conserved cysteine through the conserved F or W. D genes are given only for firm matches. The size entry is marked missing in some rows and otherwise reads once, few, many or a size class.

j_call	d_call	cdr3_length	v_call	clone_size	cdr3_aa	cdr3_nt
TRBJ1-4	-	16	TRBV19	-	CASSIDPQGGGEKLFF	TGTGCCAGTAGTATAGATCCCCAGGGAGGAGGCGAAAAACTGTTTTTT
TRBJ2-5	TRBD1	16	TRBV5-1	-	CASSFNRQGGKETQYF	TGCGCCAGCAGCTTTAATAGACAGGGGGGGAAAGAGACCCAGTACTTC
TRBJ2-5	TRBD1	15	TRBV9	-	CASSVGQGIRETQYF	TGTGCCAGCAGCGTGGGACAGGGGATACGAGAGACCCAGTACTTC
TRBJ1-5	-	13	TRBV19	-	CASSLGGDQPQHF	TGTGCCAGTAGTTTAGGAGGCGATCAGCCCCAGCATTTT
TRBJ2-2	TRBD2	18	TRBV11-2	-	CASSSRTSGVENTGELFF	TGTGCCAGCAGCTCCCGGACTAGCGGGGTAGAGAACACCGGGGAGCTGTTTTTT
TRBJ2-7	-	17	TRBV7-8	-	CASSLLVGGTGSYEQYF	TGTGCCAGCAGCTTATTGGTAGGAGGTACCGGCTCCTACGAGCAGTACTTC
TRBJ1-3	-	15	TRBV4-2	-	CASSQEGAPGNTIYF	TGTGCCAGCAGCCAAGAGGGGGCTCCTGGAAACACCATATATTTT
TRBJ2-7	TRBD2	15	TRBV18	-	CASSKGTSGTYEQYF	TGTGCCAGCTCAAAGGGGACTAGCGGTACCTACGAGCAGTACTTC
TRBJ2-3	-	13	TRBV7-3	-	CASSFSSADTQYF	TGTGCCAGCAGCTTTAGTAGCGCAGATACGCAGTATTTT
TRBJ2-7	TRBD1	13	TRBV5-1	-	CASSETGGGEQYF	TGCGCCAGCAGCGAGACAGGGGGAGGCGAGCAGTACTTC
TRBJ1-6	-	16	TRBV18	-	CASSPGAQGGASPLHF	TGTGCCAGCTCACCGGGTGCTCAGGGTGGCGCCTCCCCCCTCCACTTT
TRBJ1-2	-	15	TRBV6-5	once	CASSYLGGGNYGYTF	TGTGCCAGCAGTTACTTAGGCGGGGGAAACTATGGCTACACCTTC
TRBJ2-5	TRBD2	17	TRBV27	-	CASSFYGLAGHQETQYF	TGTGCCAGCAGTTTCTACGGACTAGCGGGCCATCAAGAGACCCAGTACTTC
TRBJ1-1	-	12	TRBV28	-	CASSFQNTEAFF	TGTGCCAGCAGTTTCCAGAACACTGAAGCTTTCTTT
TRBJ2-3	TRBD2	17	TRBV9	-	CASSVRGGAGSTDTQYF	TGTGCCAGCAGCGTGCGGGGGGGAGCGGGAAGCACAGATACGCAGTATTTT
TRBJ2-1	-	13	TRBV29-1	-	CSANRVSYNEQFF	TGCAGCGCCAACAGGGTCTCCTACAATGAGCAGTTCTTC
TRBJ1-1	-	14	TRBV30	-	CAWSPGLSNTEAFF	TGTGCCTGGAGCCCGGGACTCTCGAACACTGAAGCTTTCTTT
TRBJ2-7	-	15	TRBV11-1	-	CASSLTGTGAYEQYF	TGTGCCAGCAGCTTAACAGGGACCGGTGCCTACGAGCAGTACTTC
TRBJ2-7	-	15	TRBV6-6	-	CASSYRGLASYEQYF	TGTGCCAGCAGTTATCGAGGACTCGCGTCCTACGAGCAGTACTTC
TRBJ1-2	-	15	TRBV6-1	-	CASSEGTNPNYGYTF	TGTGCCAGCAGTGAAGGAACTAACCCTAACTATGGCTACACCTTC
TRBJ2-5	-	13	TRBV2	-	CANKRQTQETQYF	TGTGCCAACAAACGACAGACCCAAGAGACCCAGTACTTC
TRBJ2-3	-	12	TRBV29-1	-	CSVDTSGDTQYF	TGCAGCGTTGATACCAGCGGCGATACGCAGTATTTT
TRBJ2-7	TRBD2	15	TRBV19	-	CASSIRASGTYEQYF	TGTGCCAGTAGTATAAGGGCTAGCGGGACCTACGAGCAGTACTTC
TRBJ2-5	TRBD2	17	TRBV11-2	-	CASSLGRSGGSRETQYF	TGTGCCAGCAGCTTGGGCCGTAGCGGGGGCTCCAGAGAGACCCAGTACTTC
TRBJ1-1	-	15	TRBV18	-	CASSPRQGGSTEAFF	TGTGCCAGCTCACCACGACAAGGCGGGAGCACTGAAGCTTTCTTT
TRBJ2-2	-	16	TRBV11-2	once	CASSLVPQGSTGELFF	TGTGCCAGCAGCTTAGTACCGCAGGGCAGTACCGGGGAGCTGTTTTTT
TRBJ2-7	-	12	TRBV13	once	CASSHQGYEQYF	TGTGCCAGCAGCCATCAGGGATACGAGCAGTACTTC
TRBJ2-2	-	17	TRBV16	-	CASSPDFGREGSGELFF	TGTGCCAGCAGCCCTGATTTTGGCAGGGAAGGCTCCGGGGAGCTGTTTTTT
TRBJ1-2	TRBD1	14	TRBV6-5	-	CASRGTGGDYGYTF	TGTGCCAGCAGAGGGACAGGGGGCGACTATGGCTACACCTTC
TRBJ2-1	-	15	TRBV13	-	CASSHSGSSYNEQFF	TGTGCCAGCAGCCATAGCGGAAGCTCCTACAATGAGCAGTTCTTC
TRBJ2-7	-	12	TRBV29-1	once	CSVVTLASEQYF	TGCAGCGTTGTCACCCTAGCCAGCGAGCAGTACTTC
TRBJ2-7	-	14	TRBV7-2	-	CASSPASWGGEQYF	TGTGCCAGCAGCCCGGCGAGTTGGGGCGGCGAGCAGTACTTC
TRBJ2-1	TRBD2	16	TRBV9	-	CASSVATASGSYEQFF	TGTGCCAGCAGCGTAGCTACGGCTAGCGGGAGCTATGAGCAGTTCTTC
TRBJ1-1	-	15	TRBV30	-	CAWSPRGRENTEAFF	TGTGCCTGGAGCCCACGGGGTAGAGAGAACACTGAAGCTTTCTTT
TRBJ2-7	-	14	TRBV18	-	CASSPPLEGAEQYF	TGTGCCAGCTCACCACCGTTGGAGGGGGCCGAGCAGTACTTC
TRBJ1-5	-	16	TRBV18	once	CASSPGGEGVNQPQHF	TGTGCCAGCTCACCGGGCGGGGAGGGAGTCAATCAGCCCCAGCATTTT
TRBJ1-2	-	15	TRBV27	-	CASSYYRAGAYGYTF	TGTGCCAGCAGTTATTATAGGGCAGGGGCCTATGGCTACACCTTC
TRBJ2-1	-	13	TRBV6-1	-	CASTPRSYNEQFF	TGTGCCAGCACCCCGAGGTCCTACAATGAGCAGTTCTTC
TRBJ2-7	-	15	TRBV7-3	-	CASSLTGQEGYEQYF	TGTGCCAGCAGCCTTACCGGACAGGAGGGCTACGAGCAGTACTTC
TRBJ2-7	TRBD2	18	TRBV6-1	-	CASSEVTSGESFLREQYF	TGTGCCAGCAGTGAGGTGACTAGCGGGGAGTCTTTTTTGAGGGAGCAGTACTTC
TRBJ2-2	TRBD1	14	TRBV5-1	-	CASSPDRGTGELFF	TGCGCCAGCAGCCCTGACAGGGGCACCGGGGAGCTGTTTTTT
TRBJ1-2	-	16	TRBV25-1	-	CASSSGLNERGYGYTF	TGTGCCAGCAGTTCAGGACTGAACGAGCGTGGCTATGGCTACACCTTC
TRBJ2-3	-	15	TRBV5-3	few	CARSLGGGPPHTQYF	TGTGCCAGAAGCTTGGGGGGGGGCCCTCCCCATACGCAGTATTTT
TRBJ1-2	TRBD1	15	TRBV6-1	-	CASSEAGGQEYGYTF	TGTGCCAGCAGTGAAGCAGGGGGACAGGAGTATGGCTACACCTTC
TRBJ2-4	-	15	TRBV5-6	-	CASTNWGGAMNIQYF	TGTGCCAGCACCAACTGGGGGGGGGCTATGAACATTCAGTACTTC
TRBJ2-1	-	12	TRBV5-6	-	CASSPGWREQFF	TGTGCCAGCAGTCCCGGGTGGCGAGAGCAGTTCTTC
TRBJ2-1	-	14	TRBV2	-	CASSQTKTYNEQFF	TGTGCCAGCAGCCAAACAAAGACCTACAATGAGCAGTTCTTC
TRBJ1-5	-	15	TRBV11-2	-	CASSAHGGGGQPQHF	TGTGCCAGCAGCGCCCATGGGGGGGGCGGTCAGCCCCAGCATTTT
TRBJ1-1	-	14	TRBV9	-	CASSVTGLSTEAFF	TGTGCCAGCAGCGTAACAGGGCTGTCGACTGAAGCTTTCTTT
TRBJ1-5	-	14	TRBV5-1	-	CASSLDGGNQPQHF	TGCGCCAGCAGCTTGGACGGGGGGAATCAGCCCCAGCATTTT
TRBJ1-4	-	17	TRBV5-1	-	CASSLSGGRVENEKLFF	TGCGCCAGCAGCTTGAGCGGGGGACGGGTGGAAAATGAAAAACTGTTTTTT
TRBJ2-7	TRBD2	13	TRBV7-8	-	CASSLTGGVEQYF	TGTGCCAGCAGCTTGACGGGAGGGGTCGAGCAGTACTTC